This T cell receptor (beta chain) comes out of a study of early T cells in non-severe SARS-CoV-2 infection. TCRdb re-called the 5' RACE reads through MiXCR, storing one row per CDR3 protein. The data contain 65,000 to 75,000 distinct CDR3 sequences, approximately 4.5% of them seen just once; the ten biggest clones take up more than 3%. This clonotype has a count of ten or more. The CDR3 is 14 residues long. Germline assignment: CDR1 MDHEN and CDR2 SYDVKM. The V end lost 6 bases, the J end lost 8 bases, and 16 bases lay between the germline ends. The chain combines TRBV28 with TRBJ1-4; D unclear. The receptor's source is an adult who was a healthcare worker with PCR-confirmed SARS-CoV-2 infection or an uninfected control (not recorded which). The donor label of this sample is uncertain. Material: whole blood, obtained at baseline. Here the CDR3 DNA reads TGTGCCAGCAGCGTCATGGGGTTTCTGGAAAAACTGTTTTTT. Amino acid sequence: CASSVMGFLEKLFF.